The 23 T cell receptor beta chains below come from one sample, sequenced in a study of T-cell memory formation after mild COVID-19. TCRdb reanalysed the 5' RACE reads using MiXCR and keeps one entry per CDR3 protein. The table lists 470,000 or so distinct CDR3 sequences, about 20% of them singletons, with 8.4% in the top ten. Material for sequencing was PBMCs or a T cell subset sorted from them (not recorded which). These receptor sequences come from an adult woman who had mild COVID-19 (a few samples of this study predate the infection). Cell type and time point are not known.

The V gene is TRBV7-9, the J gene TRBJ2-1; the D call may be TRBD1 or TRBD2 (5 bases each). Per the germline V gene, CDR1 is SEHNR and CDR2 is FQNEAQ (reference sequence). V lost 2 bases and J lost 0, with 11 bases in between. There are 16 residues in the CDR3. The CDR3 DNA sequence: TGTGCCAGCAGCTTATCCGGGACCAACTCCTACAATGAGCAGTTCTTC. Translating it yields CASSLSGTNSYNEQFF.

The table lists this clonotype with many counts. This chain joins TRBV4-3 and TRBJ2-5; TRBD1 aligns across 7 bases. Per the germline V gene, CDR1 is LGHNA and CDR2 is YSLEER. The CDR3 extends over 15 amino acids. J was trimmed by 5 bases and V by 1 base; bases with no gene match: 7. CDR3 DNA: TGCGCCAGCAGCCAAGGACAGGGCGCGTGGGAGACCCAGTACTTC. This codes for CASSQGQGAWETQYF.

This clonotype was seen more than once but under ten times. The genes are TRBV20-1 and TRBJ2-7, with D possibly being TRBD1 (6 bases). The CDR3 spans 13 residues. V was shortened by 3 bases and J by 2 bases, with 11 bases between the two germline ends. The germline CDR1 and CDR2 sequences are DFQATT and SNEGSKA (reference sequence). The CDR3 sequence: CSARDSYAYEQYF. The CDR3 DNA sequence: TGCAGTGCTAGGGACAGTTATGCCTACGAGCAGTACTTC.

This chain uses TRBV29-1 with TRBJ2-7; TRBD2 matches 9 bases. Germline CDR1 is SQVTM and CDR2 is ANQGSEA. V dropped 6 bases and J dropped 2; count of bases not matched to a gene: 8. This CDR3 has 14 amino acids. CDR3: CSVYSGSDAYEQYF. The CDR3 coding sequence is TGCAGCGTGTATAGCGGGAGTGATGCCTACGAGCAGTACTTC.

V is TRBV11-2 and J is TRBJ2-1; 7 nucleotides agree with TRBD1. The CDR3 runs to 16 residues. From germline, CDR1 is SGHAT and CDR2 FQNNGV. J was trimmed by 0 bases and V by 5 bases; bases with no gene match: 7. The CDR3 region is CASSPRQGSSYNEQFF. The DNA of the CDR3 is TGTGCCAGCAGCCCCCGACAGGGAAGCTCCTACAATGAGCAGTTCTTC.

This clonotype was observed a few times. This sequence joins TRBV6-2 or TRBV6-3 and TRBJ2-3, with D perhaps TRBD1 (6 bases). From germline, CDR1 is MNHEY and CDR2 SVGEGT. The CDR3 is made up of 17 amino acids. Trimming removed 5 bases from V and 3 bases from J, with 21 bases in between. CDR3: CASSGRKQGIGTDTQYF. The CDR3 region has the DNA TGTGCCAGCAGTGGAAGAAAACAGGGAATTGGGACAGATACGCAGTATTTT.

The table lists this clonotype with a few counts. The genes are TRBV7-3 and TRBJ2-3; D is possibly TRBD1 (6 bases). The CDR3 spans 16 residues. Per germline, CDR1 SGHTA and CDR2 FQGTGA. Trimming stripped 1 base from V and 3 bases from J, with 14 bases between. The chain's CDR3 is CASSLNPGVGTDTQYF. The CDR3 bases are TGTGCCAGCAGCTTAAATCCAGGGGTTGGTACAGATACGCAGTATTTT. Looking up the rest from reference TRBV7-3 and TRBJ2-3 gives the full variable domain: GAGVSQTPSNKVTEKGKYVELRCDPISGHTALYWYRQSLGQGPEFLIYFQGTGAADDSGLPNDRFFAVRPEGSVSTLKIQRTERGDSAVYLCASSLNPGVGTDTQYFGPGTRLTVL.

The chain has TRBV6-1 and TRBJ1-2; D possibly corresponds to TRBD1 (5 bases). The germline V and J ends were trimmed by 4 bases and 0 bases, with 15 bases remaining between them. Germline CDR1 and CDR2: MNHNS and SASEGT. The CDR3 loop spans 16 amino acids. The CDR3 reads CASSVLIQAANYGYTF. Here the CDR3 DNA reads TGTGCCAGCAGTGTGTTGATACAGGCCGCTAACTATGGCTACACCTTC.

V and J are TRBV5-1 and TRBJ2-7; 13 nucleotides match TRBD2. Germline V gene lookup returns CDR1 SGHRS and CDR2 YFSETQ. The J segment lost 4 bases and the V segment lost 6 bases, leaving 4 bases of the junction unmatched. The CDR3 runs to 14 residues. The CDR3: CASTGLAGSYEQYF. The CDR3, as DNA: TGCGCCAGCACGGGACTAGCGGGATCTTACGAGCAGTACTTC.

The chain is built from TRBV7-9 and TRBJ2-1, with D unresolved. The germline V gene encodes CDR1 SEHNR and CDR2 FQNEAQ (reference sequence). V was shortened by 4 bases and J by 9 bases, with 10 bases between the two germline ends. The CDR3 is 12 residues long. CDR3 region: CASSSGPAEQFF. CDR3 coding DNA: TGTGCCAGCAGCTCAGGACCGGCTGAGCAGTTCTTC.

This clonotype has more than one count but fewer than ten. The V call is TRBV7-9, the J call TRBJ1-2; a possible D gene is TRBD1 (6 bases). Germline CDR1 SEHNR, CDR2 FQNEAQ (reference sequence). The V end lost 1 base, the J end lost 4 bases, and 16 bases lay between the germline ends. The CDR3 has 16 amino acids. In nucleotides, the CDR3 is TGTGCCAGCAGCTTAGGAGGTCCCTTGACAGGCTATGGCTACACCTTC. It yields the protein CASSLGGPLTGYGYTF.

This chain links TRBV27 with TRBJ1-2; D might be TRBD1 (6 bases). The germline V gene encodes CDR1 MNHEY and CDR2 SMNVEV (reference sequence). Trimming took 0 bases from V and 7 from J, leaving 12 bases between them. This CDR3 has 14 amino acids. The CDR3, as DNA: TGTGCCAGCAGTTTATCGGCAGGGGCCGGTGGCTACACCTTC. Translating it yields CASSLSAGAGGYTF.

The J gene is TRBJ1-2, the V gene TRBV20-1; TRBD1 agrees at 7 bases. The germline gives CDR1 DFQATT, CDR2 SNEGSKA (reference sequence). The CDR3 loop spans 12 amino acids. The ends lost 5 bases at V and 4 bases at J; junction bases unmatched: 4. In nucleotides, the CDR3 is TGCAGTGCTGAGGGACAGTTCTATGGCTACACCTTC. Amino acid sequence: CSAEGQFYGYTF.

This clonotype was seen a few times. The chain carries TRBV5-6 and TRBJ2-1; 7 nucleotides align to TRBD2. The CDR3 length is 16 residues. Germline loops: CDR1 SGHDT, CDR2 YYEEEE. Trimming removed 1 base from V and 8 bases from J; junction bases left unmatched: 12. This CDR3 reads CASSLFGREISHEQFF. In DNA, the CDR3 is TGTGCCAGCAGCTTGTTTGGGCGGGAGATTAGCCATGAGCAGTTCTTC. Full variable domain (outside the CDR3, taken from reference TRBV5-6 and TRBJ2-1): DAGVTQSPTHLIKTRGQQVTLRCSPKSGHDTVSWYQQALGQGPQFIFQYYEEEERQRGNFPDRFSGHQFPNYSSELNVNALLLGDSALYLCASSLFGREISHEQFFGPGTRLTVL.

The chain combines TRBV2 with TRBJ2-3, with D perhaps TRBD1 (5 bases). This CDR3 is built from 14 residues. Germline V CDR1 and CDR2: SNHLY, FYNNEI. Trimming pared 6 bases from V and 3 bases from J, leaving 13 bases between. The CDR3 spells CASRAYRSTDTQYF. CDR3 nucleotides: TGTGCCAGCAGGGCGTACAGGTCGACAGATACGCAGTATTTT.

This clonotype appeared many times. The V and J genes are TRBV4-2 and TRBJ2-1; 14 bases are shared with TRBD2. The V gene's germline CDR1 is LGHNA and CDR2 YNFKEQ. The junction had 5 bases not matched to a gene; V was cut back by 2 bases and J by 8 bases. The CDR3 runs 16 residues. The CDR3 DNA reads TGTGCCAGCAGCCAATCCGGGACTAGCGGGAGCGATGAGCAGTTCTTC. This translates into CASSQSGTSGSDEQFF.

The chain uses TRBV20-1 and TRBJ1-1; D unresolved. The CDR3 spans 15 residues. Trimming removed 4 bases from V and 0 bases from J, with 15 bases in between. Germline V gene sequence: CDR1 DFQATT, CDR2 SNEGSKA (reference sequence). Here the CDR3 reads CSATDRRSMNTEAFF. The CDR3 DNA reads as TGCAGTGCTACCGACCGGAGAAGCATGAACACTGAAGCTTTCTTT.

The rearrangement joins TRBV12-3 or TRBV12-4 to TRBJ2-1; possibly TRBD1 or TRBD2 for D (6 bases each). Between the trimmed V and J ends, which lost 8 bases and 15 bases, there was a span of 29 bases. The CDR3 is made up of 15 amino acids. The CDR3 DNA follows: TGTGCCAGCGACTCAAGGGGGGCAGGTTCCCGGATGCCGTTCTTC. This codes for CASDSRGAGSRMPFF.

V is TRBV5-1 and J is TRBJ2-3; D is perhaps TRBD1 (6 bases). The CDR3 has 16 amino acids. V was cut by 3 bases and J by 2 bases, with 16 bases left in between. Per the germline V gene, CDR1 is SGHRS and CDR2 is YFSETQ. The CDR3 is CASSSSGQPYTDTQYF. The CDR3 nucleotides are TGCGCCAGCAGCTCCTCCGGACAGCCCTACACAGATACGCAGTATTTT.

V gene TRBV12-3 or TRBV12-4 combines with J gene TRBJ1-5, with TRBD1 matching 11 bases. The CDR3 runs to 17 residues. With V trimmed by 3 bases and J by 2 bases, 6 bases remained unmatched. CDR3 sequence: CASSFGQGARRNQPQHF. The CDR3 nucleotides read TGTGCCAGCAGTTTCGGACAGGGGGCGCGTCGCAATCAGCCCCAGCATTTT.

This clonotype occurred once. The genes are TRBV10-3 and TRBJ1-1, with a tentative D call TRBD1 (5 bases). Between the trimmed V and J ends, which lost 6 bases and 3 bases, there was a span of 11 bases. CDR1 is ENHRY and CDR2 is SYGVKD in the germline V gene. This CDR3 comprises 13 residues. The CDR3 DNA reads TGTGCCATCAGGCAGGGATCGCACACTGAAGCTTTCTTT. This translates into CAIRQGSHTEAFF.

V and J are TRBV6-2 or TRBV6-3 and TRBJ2-7, with a weak D call TRBD1 (6 bases). CDR3 length equals 15 residues. V gave up 5 bases and J gave up 6 bases, with 20 bases separating them. CDR1 is MNHEY, CDR2 SVGEGT, per germline. CDR3 sequence: CASSPTTGSRSEQYF. The CDR3, as DNA: TGTGCCAGCAGTCCAACGACAGGCTCCAGATCCGAGCAGTACTTC.

This clonotype was picked up a small number of times. This chain links TRBV5-1 with TRBJ2-2; unclear D gene. The CDR3 sequence is 13 residues long. V was pared by 6 bases and J by 1 base, with 7 bases between. Germline-derived CDR1 and CDR2 are SGHRS and YFSETQ. The CDR3 sequence is CASNERNTGELFF. CDR3 bases: TGCGCCAGCAATGAGCGGAACACCGGGGAGCTGTTTTTT. The variable domain in full, with the rest retrieved from reference TRBV5-1 and TRBJ2-2, is KAGVTQTPRYLIKTRGQQVTLSCSPISGHRSVSWYQQTPGQGLQFLFEYFSETQRNKGNFPGRFSGRQFSNSRSEMNVSTLELGDSALYLCASNERNTGELFFGEGSRLTVL.